This T cell receptor beta chain was sequenced during a study of OX40 agonist ivuxolimab in advanced cancers. Broadly, across the study: Ivuxolimab, which targeted the costimulatory receptor OX40 (CD134), was an agonistic, fully human IgG2 monoclonal antibody. Of the roughly 53 patients in dose escalation, about 19 had hepatocellular carcinoma, roughly 15 had melanoma, 9 had renal cell carcinoma and 9 had head and neck cancer. A male proportion of under 85% and a mean age of approximately 55 years, ranging from about 23 to 90, were recorded for the dose-escalation cohort. The point of sequencing TCRbeta in the periphery was to test whether ivuxolimab changed TCR sequence diversity and drove clonal T-cell expansion. The paper reports the monotherapy dose-escalation portion (N of about 50 patients) of the phase I ivuxolimab trial. Patients were allowed to have had prior anti-PD-1, anti-PD-L1 or anti-CTLA-4 therapy, and 40% of the dose-escalation patients had previously received checkpoint inhibitors. Intravenous ivuxolimab was administered to patients every 2 weeks at six dose levels: 0.01, 0.1, 0.3, 1.5, 3 and 10 mg/kg. Partial responses were achieved by three dose-escalation patients, of whom one had hepatocellular carcinoma and two had cutaneous melanoma. Beyond this particular receptor, the publication reports: After ivuxolimab, CD8+ T cells had more expanded clones than CD4+ T cells on average. Which antigens the clonally expanded peripheral T cells were specific for was not determined. Low levels of normalized T-cell clonal expansion were also seen in some patients who did not respond. At doses of 0.1 to 3.0 mg/kg, clonal expansion of both CD4+ and CD8+ T cells in blood was seen between baseline and week 6. In the 0.1-3.0 mg/kg groups, partial responders were among the patients with the lowest normalized peripheral clonal expansion, particularly in CD8+ T cells.

Patients with a history of autoimmune disease or receiving systemic immunosuppression were excluded from the trial. In every dose cohort, peripheral blood was drawn for TCR sequencing at baseline, cycle 4 day 1, and cycle 7 day 1. The samples were drawn from a first-in-human, open-label, multicenter phase I dose-escalation trial of ivuxolimab. Adults with locally advanced or metastatic head and neck squamous cell, hepatocellular, melanoma or renal cell carcinoma were enrolled in the trial. Before TCR sequencing, CD4+ T cells and CD8+ T cells from peripheral blood were sorted into separate populations. Genomic DNA was isolated from the sorted cells so that the TCRbeta CDR3 region could be sequenced. The immunoSEQ Assay was used to sequence the TCRbeta CDR3 regions. This immuneACCESS table, as held by TCRdb, lists in-frame sequences with V and J called but not all clones. Of the missing ones, under half trace to an unresolved V gene in checked studies; the others have no known cause. The sample table holds more than 80,000 clones, of which 91% were seen once. 0.25% to 0.35% of the sample is taken by the ten largest.

With regard to this clone: Its antigen specificity is not known. The record has no base qualities; no much larger clone is one base away.

The source is an adult with an advanced solid tumor such as melanoma, head and neck, liver or kidney cancer. The sample was CD4+ or CD8+ T cells sorted from blood, taken in a trial of the OX40 agonist ivuxolimab.

The nucleotides read TGTGCCTGGAGTCGAGGGACATACAATGAGCAGTTCTTC. Its translation is CAWSRGTYNEQFF. The chain was built from TRBV30 and TRBJ2-1; possibly the D gene is TRBD1, per 6 matching bases. V loses 2 bases of germline sequence and J loses 4 bases, and the interval between the two ends is 9 bases. Including cysteine and phenylalanine, the CDR3 has 13 amino acids. The kept DNA is CDR3 alone, 39 bases in frame from the first base. The germline V gene (reference sequence) yields GTSNPN for CDR1 and SVGIG for CDR2.